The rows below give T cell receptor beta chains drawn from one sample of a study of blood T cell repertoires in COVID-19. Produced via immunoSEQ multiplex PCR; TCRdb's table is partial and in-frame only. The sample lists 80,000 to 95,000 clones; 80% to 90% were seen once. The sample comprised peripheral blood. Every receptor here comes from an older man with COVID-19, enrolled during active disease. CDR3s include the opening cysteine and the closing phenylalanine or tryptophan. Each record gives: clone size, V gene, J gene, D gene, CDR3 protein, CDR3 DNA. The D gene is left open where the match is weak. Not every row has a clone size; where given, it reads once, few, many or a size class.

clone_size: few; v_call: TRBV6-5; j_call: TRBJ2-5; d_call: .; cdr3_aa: CATSNTNGFGETQYF; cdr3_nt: TGTGCCACCTCAAACACCAACGGGTTTGGGGAGACCCAGTACTTC
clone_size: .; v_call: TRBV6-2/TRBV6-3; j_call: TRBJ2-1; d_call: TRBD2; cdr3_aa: CASSYSRARTRLYNEQFF; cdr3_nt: TGTGCCAGCAGTTACTCGAGGGCGCGGACTAGGCTTTACAATGAGCAGTTCTTC
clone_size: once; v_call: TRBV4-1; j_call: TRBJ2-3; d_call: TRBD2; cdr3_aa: CASSHKRTSGATDTQYF; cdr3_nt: TGCGCCAGCAGCCATAAACGGACTAGCGGGGCCACAGATACGCAGTATTTT
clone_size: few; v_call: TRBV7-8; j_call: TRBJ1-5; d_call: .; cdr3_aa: CASSLDRSSNQPQHF; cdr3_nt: TGTGCCAGCAGCTTAGACAGGTCTAGCAATCAGCCCCAGCATTTT
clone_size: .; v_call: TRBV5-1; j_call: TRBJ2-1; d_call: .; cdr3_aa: CASSTGDATYNEQFF; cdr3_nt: TGCGCCAGCAGCACGGGGGACGCTACCTACAATGAGCAGTTCTTC
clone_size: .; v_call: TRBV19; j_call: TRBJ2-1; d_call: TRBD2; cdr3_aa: CASRAGLAGFNEQFF; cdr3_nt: TGTGCCAGTAGGGCGGGACTAGCGGGTTTCAATGAGCAGTTCTTC
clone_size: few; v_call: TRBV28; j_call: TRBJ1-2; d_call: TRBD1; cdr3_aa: CASSQSGTEIYGYTF; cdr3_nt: TGTGCCAGCAGTCAGTCCGGGACAGAAATCTATGGCTACACCTTC
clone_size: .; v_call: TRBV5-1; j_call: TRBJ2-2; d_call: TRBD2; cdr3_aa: CASSLALLAGITGELFF; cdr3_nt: TGCGCCAGCAGCTTGGCCCTGCTAGCGGGGATCACCGGGGAGCTGTTTTTT
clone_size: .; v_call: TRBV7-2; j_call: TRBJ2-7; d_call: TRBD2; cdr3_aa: CASSFSGVIEQYF; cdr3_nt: TGTGCCAGCAGCTTTAGCGGGGTTATCGAGCAGTACTTC
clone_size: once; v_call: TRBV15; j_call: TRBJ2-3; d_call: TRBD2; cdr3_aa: CATSPRTSGGYTDTQYF; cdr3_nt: TGTGCCACCAGCCCACGGACTAGCGGTGGATACACAGATACGCAGTATTTT
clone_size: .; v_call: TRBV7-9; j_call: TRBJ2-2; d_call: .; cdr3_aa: CASSPYGNSYTGELFF; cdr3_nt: TGTGCCAGCAGCCCCTACGGGAATTCCTACACCGGGGAGCTGTTTTTT
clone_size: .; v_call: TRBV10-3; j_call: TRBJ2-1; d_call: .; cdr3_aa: CAIRTESSYNEQFF; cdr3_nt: TGTGCCATCAGGACGGAGAGCTCCTACAATGAGCAGTTCTTC
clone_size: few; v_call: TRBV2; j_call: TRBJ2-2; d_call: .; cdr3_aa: CASSETTADTGELFF; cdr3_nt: TGTGCCAGCAGTGAAACCACAGCCGACACCGGGGAGCTGTTTTTT
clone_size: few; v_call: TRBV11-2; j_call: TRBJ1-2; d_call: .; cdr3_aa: CASSSYLKQGFNYGYTF; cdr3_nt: TGTGCCAGCAGCTCCTATCTCAAACAGGGATTTAACTATGGCTACACCTTC
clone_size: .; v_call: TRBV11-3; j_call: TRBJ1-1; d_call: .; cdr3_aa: CASSIGGGGTEAFF; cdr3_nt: TGTGCCAGCAGTATCGGGGGCGGGGGCACTGAAGCTTTCTTT
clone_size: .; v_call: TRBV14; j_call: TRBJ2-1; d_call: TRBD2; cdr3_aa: CASSQEAGGPDEQFF; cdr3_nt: TGTGCCAGCAGCCAGGAAGCGGGGGGGCCCGATGAGCAGTTCTTC
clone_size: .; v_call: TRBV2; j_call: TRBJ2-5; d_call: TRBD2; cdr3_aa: CASSKLAGGLGETQYF; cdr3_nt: TGTGCCAGCAGCAAACTAGCGGGGGGGCTCGGAGAGACCCAGTACTTC
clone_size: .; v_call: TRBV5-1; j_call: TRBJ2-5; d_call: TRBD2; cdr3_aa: CASSLGGLAGQETQYF; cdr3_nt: TGCGCCAGCAGCTTGGGGGGACTAGCGGGGCAAGAGACCCAGTACTTC
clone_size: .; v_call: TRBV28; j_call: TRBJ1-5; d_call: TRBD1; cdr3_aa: CASSSNLGQVNQPQHF; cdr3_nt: TGTGCCAGCAGTTCAAATCTTGGACAGGTAAATCAGCCCCAGCATTTT
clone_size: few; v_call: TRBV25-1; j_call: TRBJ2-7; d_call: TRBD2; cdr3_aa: CATPLAGGPYEQYF; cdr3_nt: TGTGCCACCCCTCTAGCGGGGGGGCCCTACGAGCAGTACTTC